This T cell receptor beta chain was documented in a study of Ad26.COV2.S vaccination and SARS-CoV-2 variants (dated by TCRdb to the early 2020s). For the study in its entirety: Donors in the vaccine arm were drawn from COV1001, a multicentre, randomized, double-blind, placebo-controlled phase I-IIa trial testing Ad26.COV2.S in healthy adults. Ad26.COV2.S was administered intramuscularly at a dose of 5x10^10 or 1x10^11 viral particles, either as one shot or as two shots given 56 days apart. TCRbeta repertoire sequencing was used to assess the specificity and breadth of SARS-CoV-2-reactive T cell receptors after Ad26.COV2.S vaccination. A total of about 30 samples were included in the TCR-sequenced set, comprising around 20 Ad26.COV2.S vaccine recipients, 5 placebo recipients and 8 SARS-CoV-2 convalescent individuals. Trial participants were randomized into five groups of five, in which low-dose or high-dose Ad26.COV2.S was given once or twice, or placebo was given on both occasions. Throughout the experiments and outcome assessment, investigators stayed blinded to trial group allocation.

Results the study describes overall, beyond this receptor: Substantial breadth of spike-specific CD8+ and CD4+ T cell responses was reported after vaccination. Vaccine and placebo recipients had comparable non-spike TCR breadth, which fits with the vaccine containing only spike. The study was not powered for comparison of responses between vaccine doses or regimens. It was noted by the authors that total T cell responses may have been underestimated by the TCR breadth and depth analyses. Compared with placebo recipients, Ad26.COV2.S recipients showed higher spike-specific TCR breadth (P = 0.0014).

The treatment or condition label for this specimen denotes: roughly 20 received Ad26.COV2.S at low or high dose, single or two shots; several received placebo; per-sample allocation not given. Repertoires of vaccine and placebo recipients were sequenced from samples collected on day 63 after the first injection. In Cohort 1b, roughly 25 adults aged 18-55 years were enrolled at a single site in Boston, USA, between 29 July and 7 August 2020. Ad26.COV2.S was a replication-incompetent adenovirus type 26 vector expressing a prefusion-stabilized SARS-CoV-2 spike protein from the original Wuhan strain. Germline trimming: 3 bases from V, 7 bases from J; junction bases outside gene matches: 13. Including the terminal cysteine and phenylalanine, the CDR3 comprises 18 residues. Kept here is only the CDR3 DNA, which spans 54 bases and is read in frame from base 1. The germline V gene sets CDR1 to SGHDN and CDR2 to FVKESK.

The immunoSEQ Assay was the method used to sequence TCRbeta CDR3 regions. After extraction, genomic DNA underwent amplification by bias-controlled multiplex PCR, followed by high-throughput sequencing. In the paper's pipeline: Collapsing and filtering of sequences were performed to quantify the absolute abundance of each unique TCRbeta CDR3 region. Usable DNA was measured by amplifying reference genes present in all nucleated cells, and TCRbeta template counts were normalized to that usable DNA to estimate T cell fraction. Repertoire TCRs were annotated as SARS-CoV-2-specific when V gene, CDR3 amino acid sequence and J gene were exactly matched to a known reactive TCR set. The reference SARS-CoV-2 TCR set was obtained from MIRA and was filtered for enrichment in COVID-19-positive ImmuneCODE repertoires, whereby public or cross-reactive TCRs were removed. Using the MIRA antigens, annotated TCRs were further analysed by specific ORF or by position within an ORF. Breadth was defined as annotated unique rearrangements over total unique productive rearrangements; depth was the summed frequency of those rearrangements. Two-sided Wilcoxon rank-sum tests were applied when comparing TCR breadth between groups. TCRdb obtained this table from immuneACCESS and retained in-frame rearrangements with V and J assigned. These tables miss some clones; where compared with another copy, unresolved V genes account for less than half of the shortfall, and the remainder is unexplained. Clonal size and the V and J genes are those of that table, whereas D and trimming came from the DNA. The sample table lists hundreds of thousands of clones, about 88% of them with a count of one. The ten most abundant clones make up around 6.4% of the sample.

On this clone: Which antigen it targets is not known. Nothing much larger sits one base from this clone, and base qualities are not available.

Sample: peripheral blood, taken in a trial of Ad26.COV2.S vaccine versus placebo. The TCR comes from a person aged 18-65 years who received the Ad26.COV2.S COVID-19 vaccine or a placebo. The sequence is built from TRBV14 and TRBJ1-6; 9 bases in the middle match TRBD1. At the DNA level, the sequence is TGTGCCAGCAGCCAGAATATTCGTCGGACAGGGGTGAATTCACCCCTCCACTTT. Its protein product is CASSQNIRRTGVNSPLHF.